This TCR beta chain emerged from a study of blood T cell repertoires in COVID-19. In the study overall: Acute and convalescent COVID-19 samples came from the United States, Italy and Spain.

Seattle's cohort entered during active infection and was followed longitudinally. Authors' data handling: The assay estimated nucleated cells by amplifying reference gene primers. Repertoires were generated with immunoSEQ multiplex PCR, while TCRdb's copy carries only in-frame clones and drops some. The DNA gave D and trimming, while V, J and clone size come from that table. The sample holds about 140,000 clones; less than 90% are singletons and the top ten take roughly 8.7%. This CDR3 is built from 15 residues. V dropped 6 bases and J dropped 0 bases, with 9 bases sitting between them. Germline assignment: CDR1 SGHTA and CDR2 FQGNSA.

The specimen sequenced was peripheral blood. The receptor was isolated from a man aged 25 to 45 with COVID-19, enrolled during active disease. The rearrangement uses TRBV7-2 and TRBJ1-6; no definite D call. The DNA of the CDR3 is TGTGCCAGCAGTCCCCGGAGCTCCTATAATTCACCCCTCCACTTT. Residues: CASSPRSSYNSPLHF.